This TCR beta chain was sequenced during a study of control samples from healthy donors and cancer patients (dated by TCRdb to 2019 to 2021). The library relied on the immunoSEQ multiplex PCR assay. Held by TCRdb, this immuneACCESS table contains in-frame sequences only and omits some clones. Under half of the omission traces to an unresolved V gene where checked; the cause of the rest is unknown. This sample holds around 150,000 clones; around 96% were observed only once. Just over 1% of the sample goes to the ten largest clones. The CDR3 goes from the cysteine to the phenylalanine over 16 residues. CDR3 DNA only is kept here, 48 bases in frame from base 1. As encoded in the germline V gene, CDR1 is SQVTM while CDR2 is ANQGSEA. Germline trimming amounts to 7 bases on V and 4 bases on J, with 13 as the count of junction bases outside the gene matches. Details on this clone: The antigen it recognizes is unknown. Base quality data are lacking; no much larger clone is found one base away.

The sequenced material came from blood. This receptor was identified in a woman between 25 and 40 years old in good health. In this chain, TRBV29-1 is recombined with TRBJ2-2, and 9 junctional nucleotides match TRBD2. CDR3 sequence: CSAGASGGRRTGELFF. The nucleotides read TGCAGCGCTGGAGCCAGCGGGGGGCGTCGCACCGGGGAGCTGTTTTTT.